A single sample gave rise to the 18 T cell receptor beta chains below, sequenced in a study of OX40 agonist ivuxolimab in advanced cancers. Assay: immunoSEQ multiplex PCR; the TCRdb copy retains only in-frame clones and omits some. Found here are around 40,000 clones, less than 90% of them singletons; the top ten hold 5.1%. Sequencing was performed on CD4+ or CD8+ T cells sorted from blood, taken in a trial of the OX40 agonist ivuxolimab. These receptors all stem from an adult with an advanced solid tumor such as melanoma, head and neck, liver or kidney cancer.

CDR3 coding DNA: TGTGCCACCAGTATGGGGTGGGGGAGCAATCAGCCCCAGCATTTT. Translation: CATSMGWGSNQPQHF. The V and J genes are TRBV19 and TRBJ1-5; TRBD1 might be the D (5 bases). CDR3 length: 15 residues. Germline V CDR1 and CDR2: LNHDA, SQIVND (reference sequence). Trimming pared 10 bases from V and 1 base from J, leaving 17 bases between.

This chain connects TRBV7-9 to TRBJ1-1; possible D gene TRBD1, 6 bases. V dropped 3 bases and J dropped 1 base, with 15 bases sitting between them. Germline V gene lookup returns CDR1 SEHNR and CDR2 FQNEAQ (reference sequence). The CDR3 totals 16 residues. CDR3 region: CASSFRQGGGNTEAFF. CDR3 DNA: TGTGCCAGCAGCTTTAGGCAGGGAGGGGGGAACACTGAAGCTTTCTTT.

This clone turned up a few times. The chain combines TRBV9 with TRBJ2-1; 8 bases align to TRBD2. The CDR3 has 15 residues. Germline V gene data show CDR1 as SGDLS and CDR2 as YYNGEE. With 3 bases clipped from V and 3 bases from J, the junction kept 5 bases outside the gene matches. The DNA of the CDR3 is TGTGCCAGCAGCGGTTCCAGCGGGAGCTACAATGAGCAGTTCTTC. Translation gives CASSGSSGSYNEQFF.

The V call is TRBV6-5, the J call TRBJ1-2, with 7 bases matching TRBD1. CDR3 size: 13 residues. The germline V gene has CDR1 MNHEY and CDR2 SVGAGI. Trimming removed 4 bases from V and 7 bases from J; junction bases left unmatched: 6. CDR3 amino acids: CASSLEGARGYTF. CDR3 nucleotide sequence: TGTGCCAGCAGTTTAGAGGGGGCGCGTGGCTACACCTTC.

This chain joins TRBV21-1 and TRBJ2-7; TRBD1 is the table's D call, not checked against the DNA. TRBV21-1 is listed as a pseudogene. There are 10 residues in the CDR3. This CDR3 is CGTGLHEQYF. Here the CDR3 DNA reads TGCGGGACAGGGTTACACGAGCAGTACTTC.

The chain is built from TRBV5-6 and TRBJ2-1; tentatively, D is TRBD2 (5 bases). CDR3 size: 15 residues. V shed 4 bases and J shed 3 bases, with 14 bases lying between them. Looked up from germline, CDR1 is SGHDT and CDR2 is YYEEEE. In DNA form, the CDR3 reads TGTGCCAGCAGCCGAGGGCTAGCAGACTACAATGAGCAGTTCTTC. Protein product: CASSRGLADYNEQFF.

The rearrangement joins TRBV11-2 to TRBJ2-7; the D call may be TRBD1 or TRBD2 (8 bases each). Germline V lookup: CDR1 SGHAT, CDR2 FQNNGV. This CDR3 is 14 amino acids long. V shed 10 bases and J shed 5 bases, with 21 bases lying between them. The CDR3 region is CATSRLAGQDEQYF. The CDR3 DNA follows: TGTGCCACATCCCGGTTAGCGGGACAGGACGAGCAGTACTTC.

This clone was counted a few times. The chain employs TRBV5-4 and TRBJ1-2; D gene ambiguous. CDR1 is SGHNT, CDR2 YYREEE, per germline (reference sequence). Trimming stripped 4 bases from V and 2 bases from J, with 12 bases between. The length of the CDR3 is 14 residues. The CDR3 region is CASSTGSQNYGYTF. CDR3 DNA: TGTGCCAGCAGCACCGGGTCTCAGAACTATGGCTACACCTTC.

The rearrangement uses TRBV29-1 and TRBJ1-2; D is possibly TRBD1 (5 bases). V lost 4 bases and J 6 bases, leaving 9 bases between the germline ends. CDR3 length: 11 residues. Germline V gene data show CDR1 as SQVTM and CDR2 as ANQGSEA. For the CDR3, the DNA is TGCAGCGTTGGTAGGGGAAATGGCTACACCTTC. Protein sequence: CSVGRGNGYTF.

The chain is built from TRBV11-3 and TRBJ1-2; 7 nucleotides agree with TRBD1. Losses at the gene ends were 4 bases for V and 7 bases for J; bases not matched to a gene: 12. This CDR3 has 15 residues. CDR1 and CDR2 (germline): SGHNT, YENEEA. The CDR3 DNA reads as TGTGCCAGCAGCTCTGGCAGGGGGGTTCGGTCTGGCTACACCTTC. Translated: CASSSGRGVRSGYTF. The complete variable domain, with remaining parts taken from reference TRBV11-3 and TRBJ1-2, reads EAGVVQSPRYKIIEKKQPVAFWCNPISGHNTLYWYLQNLGQGPELLIRYENEEAVDDSQLPKDRFSAERLKGVDSTLKIQPAELGDSAVYLCASSSGRGVRSGYTFGSGTRLTVV.

J is TRBJ1-1 and V is TRBV6-6, with TRBD1 as a possible D gene (6 bases). V shed 0 bases and J shed 6 bases, with 11 bases lying between them. This CDR3 comprises 14 residues. CDR1 and CDR2 (germline): MNHNY, SVGAGI (reference sequence). The CDR3 is CASSYSGAPSEAFF. The CDR3, as DNA: TGTGCCAGCAGTTACTCGGGGGCCCCCTCTGAAGCTTTCTTT.

The chain links TRBV18 to TRBJ2-7, with D possibly being TRBD2 (5 bases). There are 15 residues in the CDR3. Germline V gives CDR1 KGHSH, CDR2 LQKENI. V dropped 3 bases and J dropped 0 bases, with 12 bases sitting between them. CDR3 nucleotide sequence: TGTGCCAGCTCACCCTCTTGGGAGAGCTCCTACGAGCAGTACTTC. This encodes CASSPSWESSYEQYF.

The V and J genes are TRBV28 and TRBJ1-3; no definite D call. This CDR3 has 13 amino acids. Trimming cost V 5 bases and J 4 bases, with 9 bases left between them. Germline V gene sequence: CDR1 MDHEN, CDR2 SYDVKM. The DNA for the CDR3 is TGTGCCAGCAGTCTACCACAAGGAAACACCATATATTTT. Its protein product is CASSLPQGNTIYF.

The chain is built from TRBV11-2 and TRBJ2-6; D gene unclear. V was shortened by 2 bases and J by 0 bases, with 11 bases between the two germline ends. Germline CDR1 is SGHAT and CDR2 is FQNNGV. There are 17 residues in the CDR3. CDR3 coding DNA: TGTGCCAGCAGCTTAAGGTTCGCCAACTCTGGGGCCAACGTCCTGACTTTC. Its protein is CASSLRFANSGANVLTF.

In this sample, this clone turned up once. The chain uses TRBV5-1 and TRBJ2-1, with 14 bases that match TRBD2. CDR1 SGHRS and CDR2 YFSETQ come from the germline V gene. The CDR3 sequence is 19 residues long. The ends lost 3 bases at V and 5 bases at J; junction bases unmatched: 13. CDR3 in amino acids: CASSSPGTSGSLENNEQFF. The DNA for the CDR3 is TGCGCCAGCAGCTCCCCTGGGACTAGCGGGAGCCTGGAAAACAATGAGCAGTTCTTC. Complete variable domain (other parts from reference TRBV5-1 and TRBJ2-1): KAGVTQTPRYLIKTRGQQVTLSCSPISGHRSVSWYQQTPGQGLQFLFEYFSETQRNKGNFPGRFSGRQFSNSRSEMNVSTLELGDSALYLCASSSPGTSGSLENNEQFFGPGTRLTVL.

This clone has only one observation. The CDR3, as DNA: TGCGCCAGCACCAGGGTTGGGTCCTACAATGAGCAGTTCTTC. It encodes CASTRVGSYNEQFF. This rearrangement joins TRBV5-1 to TRBJ2-1; D might be TRBD1 (5 bases). The V end lost 6 bases, the J end lost 1 base, and 11 bases lay between the germline ends. This CDR3 has 14 residues. Looked up from germline, CDR1 is SGHRS and CDR2 is YFSETQ.

V and J are TRBV6-1 and TRBJ2-3; TRBD1 agrees at 9 bases. The germline V gene encodes CDR1 MNHNS and CDR2 SASEGT. This CDR3 region has 17 residues. Losses at the gene ends were 4 bases for V and 6 bases for J; bases not matched to a gene: 14. The CDR3 DNA is TGTGCCAGCAGTGGTAGCGTTGGACAGGGGAGGGCGGATACGCAGTATTTT. Its protein is CASSGSVGQGRADTQYF.

The chain recombines TRBV2 with TRBJ2-5, with TRBD1 matching 10 bases. Per the germline V gene, CDR1 is SNHLY and CDR2 is FYNNEI. V was pared by 6 bases and J by 4 bases, with 2 bases of the junction left unmatched. The CDR3 loop spans 13 amino acids. CDR3: CASRGQGVETQYF. In DNA, the CDR3 is TGTGCCAGCAGAGGACAGGGGGTAGAGACCCAGTACTTC.